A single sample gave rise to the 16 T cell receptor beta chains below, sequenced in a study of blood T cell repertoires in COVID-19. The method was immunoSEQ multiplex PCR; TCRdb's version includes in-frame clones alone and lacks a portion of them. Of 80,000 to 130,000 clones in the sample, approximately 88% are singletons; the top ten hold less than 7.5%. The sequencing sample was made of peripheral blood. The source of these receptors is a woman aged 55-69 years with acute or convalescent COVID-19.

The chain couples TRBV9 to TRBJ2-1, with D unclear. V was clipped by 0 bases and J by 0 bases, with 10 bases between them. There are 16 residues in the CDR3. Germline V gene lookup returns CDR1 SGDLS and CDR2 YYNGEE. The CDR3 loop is CASSVGSPSSYNEQFF. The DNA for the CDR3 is TGTGCCAGCAGCGTAGGGTCCCCTAGCTCCTACAATGAGCAGTTCTTC.

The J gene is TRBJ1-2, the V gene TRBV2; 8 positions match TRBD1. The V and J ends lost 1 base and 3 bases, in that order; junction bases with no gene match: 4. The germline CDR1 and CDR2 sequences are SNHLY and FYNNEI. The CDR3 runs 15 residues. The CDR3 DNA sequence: TGTGCCAGCAGTGAAGGGACAGGGAGATACTATGGCTACACCTTC. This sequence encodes CASSEGTGRYYGYTF.

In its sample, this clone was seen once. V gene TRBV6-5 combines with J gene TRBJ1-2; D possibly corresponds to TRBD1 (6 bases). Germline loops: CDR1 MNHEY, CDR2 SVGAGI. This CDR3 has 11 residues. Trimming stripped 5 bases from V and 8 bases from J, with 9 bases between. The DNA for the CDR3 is TGTGCCAGCAGTACAGGGAGAGGCTACACCTTC. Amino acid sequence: CASSTGRGYTF.

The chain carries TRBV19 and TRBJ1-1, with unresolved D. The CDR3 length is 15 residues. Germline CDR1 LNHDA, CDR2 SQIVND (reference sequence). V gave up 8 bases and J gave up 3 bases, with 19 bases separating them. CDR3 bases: TGTGCCAGTCGTCCCCGGAGGGCGCTGGACACTGAAGCTTTCTTT. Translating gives CASRPRRALDTEAFF.

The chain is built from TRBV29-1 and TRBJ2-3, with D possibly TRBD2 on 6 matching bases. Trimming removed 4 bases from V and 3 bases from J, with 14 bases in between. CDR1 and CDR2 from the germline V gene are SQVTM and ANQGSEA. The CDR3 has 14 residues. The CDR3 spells CSVAFISGTDTQYF. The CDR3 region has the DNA TGCAGCGTTGCTTTCATTAGCGGAACAGATACGCAGTATTTT.

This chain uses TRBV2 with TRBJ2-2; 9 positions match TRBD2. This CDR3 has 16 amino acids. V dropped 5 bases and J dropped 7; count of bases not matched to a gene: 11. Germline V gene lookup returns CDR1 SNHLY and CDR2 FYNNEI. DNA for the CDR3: TGTGCCAGCAGTCCCGCGGGACTAGCTTTAAACGGGGAGCTGTTTTTT. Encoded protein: CASSPAGLALNGELFF.

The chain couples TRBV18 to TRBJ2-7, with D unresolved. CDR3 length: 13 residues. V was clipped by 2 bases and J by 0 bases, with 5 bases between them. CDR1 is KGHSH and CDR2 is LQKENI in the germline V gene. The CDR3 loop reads CASSPDTSYEQYF. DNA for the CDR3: TGTGCCAGCTCACCAGACACCTCCTACGAGCAGTACTTC. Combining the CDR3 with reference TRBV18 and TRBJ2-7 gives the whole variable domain NAGVMQNPRHLVRRRGQEARLRCSPMKGHSHVYWYRQLPEEGLKFMVYLQKENIIDESGMPKERFSAEFPKEGPSILRIQQVVRGDSAAYFCASSPDTSYEQYFGPGTRLTVT.

CDR3 protein: CASTLDAPSTEAFF. The CDR3, as DNA: TGTGCCAGCACCCTAGACGCTCCGAGTACTGAAGCTTTCTTT. The chain joins TRBV6-5 to TRBJ1-1; D not resolved. Germline V gene sequence: CDR1 MNHEY, CDR2 SVGAGI. Trimming removed 7 bases at V and 5 bases at J, with 17 bases between. This CDR3 spans 14 amino acids.

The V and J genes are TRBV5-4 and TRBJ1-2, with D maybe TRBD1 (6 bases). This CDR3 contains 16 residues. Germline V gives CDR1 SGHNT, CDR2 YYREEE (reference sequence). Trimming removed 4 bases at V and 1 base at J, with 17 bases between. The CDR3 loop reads CASSREPTGINYGYTF. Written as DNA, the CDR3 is TGTGCCAGCAGCCGCGAACCAACAGGGATTAACTATGGCTACACCTTC.

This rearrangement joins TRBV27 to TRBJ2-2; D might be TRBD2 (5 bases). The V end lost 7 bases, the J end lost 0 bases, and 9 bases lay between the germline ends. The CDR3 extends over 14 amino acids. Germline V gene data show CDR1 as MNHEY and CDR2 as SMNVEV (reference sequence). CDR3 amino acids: CASKLSANTGELFF. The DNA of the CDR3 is TGTGCCAGCAAGCTTAGCGCGAACACCGGGGAGCTGTTTTTT.

The DNA for the CDR3 is TGTGCCAGCACACTGGGACTGGGAGGGTTCTATGGCTACACCTTC. Translated, it gives CASTLGLGGFYGYTF. The rearrangement uses TRBV6-5 and TRBJ1-2; maybe TRBD1 (5 bases). The ends were cut back, 7 bases at V and 4 bases at J, with 19 bases in the middle. Germline V gene lookup returns CDR1 MNHEY and CDR2 SVGAGI. This CDR3 has 15 residues.

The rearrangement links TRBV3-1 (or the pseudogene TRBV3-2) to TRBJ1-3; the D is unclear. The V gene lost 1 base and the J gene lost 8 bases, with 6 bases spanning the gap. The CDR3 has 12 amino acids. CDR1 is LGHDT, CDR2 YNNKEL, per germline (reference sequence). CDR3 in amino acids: CASSQGLDTIYF. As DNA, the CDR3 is TGTGCCAGCAGCCAAGGACTAGACACCATATATTTT.

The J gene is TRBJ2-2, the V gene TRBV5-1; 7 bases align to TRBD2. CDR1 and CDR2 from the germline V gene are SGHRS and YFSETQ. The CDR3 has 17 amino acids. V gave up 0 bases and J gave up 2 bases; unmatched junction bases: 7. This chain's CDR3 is CASSLALLADNTGELFF. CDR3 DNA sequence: TGCGCCAGCAGCTTGGCCCTTCTAGCGGATAACACCGGGGAGCTGTTTTTT.

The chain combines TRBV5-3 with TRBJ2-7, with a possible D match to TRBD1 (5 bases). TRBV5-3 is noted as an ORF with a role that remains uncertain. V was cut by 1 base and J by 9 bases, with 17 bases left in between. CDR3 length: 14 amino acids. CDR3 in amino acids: CARSLRGFTFGQYV. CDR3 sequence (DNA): TGTGCCAGAAGCTTGAGGGGATTTACTTTTGGGCAGTACGTC.

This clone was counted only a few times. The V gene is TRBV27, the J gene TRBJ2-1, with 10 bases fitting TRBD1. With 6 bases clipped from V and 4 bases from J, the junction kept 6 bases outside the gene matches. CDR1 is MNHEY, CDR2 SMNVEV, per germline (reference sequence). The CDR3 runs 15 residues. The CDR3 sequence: CASRPGTGVYNEQFF. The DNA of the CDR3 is TGTGCCAGCAGACCCGGGACAGGGGTTTACAATGAGCAGTTCTTC.

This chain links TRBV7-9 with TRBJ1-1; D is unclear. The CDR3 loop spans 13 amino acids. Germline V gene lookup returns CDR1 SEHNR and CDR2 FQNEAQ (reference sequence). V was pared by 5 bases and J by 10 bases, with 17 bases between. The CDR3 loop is CASSPTGFGRAFF. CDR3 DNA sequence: TGTGCCAGCAGCCCGACCGGATTTGGGAGAGCTTTCTTT.